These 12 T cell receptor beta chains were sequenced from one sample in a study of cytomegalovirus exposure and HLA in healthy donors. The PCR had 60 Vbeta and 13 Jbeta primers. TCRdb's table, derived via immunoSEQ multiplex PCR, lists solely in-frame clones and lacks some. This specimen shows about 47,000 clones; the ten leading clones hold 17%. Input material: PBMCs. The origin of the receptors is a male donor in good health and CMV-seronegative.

The CDR3 protein is CASSLAETGSYEQYF. In DNA form, the CDR3 reads TGTGCCAGCAGCTTAGCGGAAACAGGCTCCTACGAGCAGTACTTC. The rearrangement uses TRBV11-2 and TRBJ2-7, with a weak D call TRBD1 (5 bases). The CDR3 is made up of 15 amino acids. Per germline, CDR1 SGHAT and CDR2 FQNNGV. Trimming left V 1 base short and J 0 bases short, with 10 bases between.

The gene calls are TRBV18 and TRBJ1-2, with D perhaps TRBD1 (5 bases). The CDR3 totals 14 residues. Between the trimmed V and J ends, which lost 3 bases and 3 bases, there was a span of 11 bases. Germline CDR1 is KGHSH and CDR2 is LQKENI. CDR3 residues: CASSPDSGYYGYTF. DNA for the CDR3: TGTGCCAGCTCACCGGATTCAGGGTACTATGGCTACACCTTC.

CDR3 in amino acids: CASSQYSNQPQHF. The CDR3 DNA sequence: TGTGCCAGCAGCCAGTATAGCAATCAGCCCCAGCATTTT. This rearrangement joins TRBV4-2 to TRBJ1-5; D call uncertain. V was trimmed by 3 bases and J by 0 bases, leaving 3 bases between them. CDR1 LGHNA and CDR2 YNFKEQ come from the germline V gene. CDR3 length: 13 amino acids.

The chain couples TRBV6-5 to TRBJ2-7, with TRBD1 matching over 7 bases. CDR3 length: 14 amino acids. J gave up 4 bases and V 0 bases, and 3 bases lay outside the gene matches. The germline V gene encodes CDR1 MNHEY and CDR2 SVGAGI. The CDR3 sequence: CASSYSATGYEQYF. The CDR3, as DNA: TGTGCCAGCAGTTACTCCGCGACAGGGTACGAGCAGTACTTC.

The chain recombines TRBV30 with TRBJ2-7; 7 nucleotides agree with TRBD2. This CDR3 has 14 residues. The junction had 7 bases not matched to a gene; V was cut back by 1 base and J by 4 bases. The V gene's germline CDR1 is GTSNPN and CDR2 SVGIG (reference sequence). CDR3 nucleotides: TGTGCCTGGAGTGGCCCCTGGGGGGGGTACGAGCAGTACTTC. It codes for CAWSGPWGGYEQYF.

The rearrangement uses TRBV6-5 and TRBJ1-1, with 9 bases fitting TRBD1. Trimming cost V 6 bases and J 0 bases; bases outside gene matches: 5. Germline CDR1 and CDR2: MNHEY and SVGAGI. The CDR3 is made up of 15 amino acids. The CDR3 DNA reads TGTGCCAGCAGAGGACAGGGGCGGATGAACACTGAAGCTTTCTTT. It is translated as CASRGQGRMNTEAFF.

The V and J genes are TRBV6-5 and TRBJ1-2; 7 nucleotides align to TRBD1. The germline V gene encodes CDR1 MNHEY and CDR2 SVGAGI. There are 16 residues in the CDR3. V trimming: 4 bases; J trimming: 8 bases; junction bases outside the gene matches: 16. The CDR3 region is CASSFGTAFLGGGYTF. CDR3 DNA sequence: TGTGCCAGCAGTTTCGGGACAGCATTCCTGGGGGGCGGCTACACCTTC.

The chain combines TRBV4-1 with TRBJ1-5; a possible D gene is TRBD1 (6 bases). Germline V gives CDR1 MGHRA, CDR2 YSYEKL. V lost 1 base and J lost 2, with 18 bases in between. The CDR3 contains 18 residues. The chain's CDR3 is CASSQVIGAGVGNQPQHF. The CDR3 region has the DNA TGCGCCAGCAGCCAAGTTATTGGAGCAGGGGTAGGCAATCAGCCCCAGCATTTT.

CDR3 nucleotide sequence: TGTGCCAGCAGCGTAGATGTAGGGGGCACTGAAGCTTTCTTT. Translating it yields CASSVDVGGTEAFF. The J gene is TRBJ1-1, the V gene TRBV9; possible D gene TRBD1, 6 bases. There are 14 residues in the CDR3. CDR1 is SGDLS and CDR2 is YYNGEE in the germline V gene. Trimming stripped 0 bases from V and 4 bases from J, with 10 bases between.

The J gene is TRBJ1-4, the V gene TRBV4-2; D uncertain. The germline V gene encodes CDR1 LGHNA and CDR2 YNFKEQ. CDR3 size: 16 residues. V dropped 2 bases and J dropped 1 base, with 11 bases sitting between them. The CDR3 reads CASSQFAEGTNEKLFF. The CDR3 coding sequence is TGTGCCAGCAGCCAATTCGCGGAGGGAACTAATGAAAAACTGTTTTTT.

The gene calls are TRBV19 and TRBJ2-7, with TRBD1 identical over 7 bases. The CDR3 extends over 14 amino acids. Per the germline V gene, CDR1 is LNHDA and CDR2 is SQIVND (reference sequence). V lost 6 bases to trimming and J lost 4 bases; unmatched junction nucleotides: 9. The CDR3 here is CASSPGQLNYEQYF. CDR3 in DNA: TGTGCCAGTAGCCCGGGACAGCTAAATTACGAGCAGTACTTC.

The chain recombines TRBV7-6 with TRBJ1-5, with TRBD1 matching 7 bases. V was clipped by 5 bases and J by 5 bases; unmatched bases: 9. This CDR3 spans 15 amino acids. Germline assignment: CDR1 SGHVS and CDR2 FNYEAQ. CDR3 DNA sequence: TGTGCCAGCAGCGTCCGGACAGGTGCCGATCAGCCCCAGCATTTT. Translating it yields CASSVRTGADQPQHF.